This T cell receptor beta chain is drawn from a study of shared clonotypes between healthy human individuals. Profiled with immunoSEQ multiplex PCR; TCRdb holds only in-frame clones, not every one. The sample has about 2 million clones, about 94% seen once. The germline V gene encodes CDR1 SGDLS and CDR2 YYNGEE. This CDR3 comprises 15 residues. V was trimmed by 0 bases and J by 2 bases, leaving 9 bases between them. The naive CD8 fraction comprised CD45RO-negative cells positively selected for CCR7 and excluded terminally differentiated effector memory CD45RA+ cells. The specimen was naive CD8+ T cells sorted from blood. The source of this sequence is a man aged 18-30 years in good health. The chain couples TRBV9 to TRBJ2-1, with D maybe TRBD1 (6 bases). The CDR3 here is CASSVDWTAYNEQFF. Here the CDR3 DNA reads TGTGCCAGCAGCGTAGATTGGACAGCCTACAATGAGCAGTTCTTC.